This T cell receptor beta chain was identified in a study of blood T cells in healthy people across ages. V lost 6 bases to trimming and J lost 0 bases, with 15 bases between them. The CDR3 has 16 residues. General study findings and limits: Unsorted PBMCs ruled out conclusive naive versus antigen-experienced comparison. Compared with aged donors, long-lived donors showed fewer expanded clones, suggesting selection.

The use of a sample-barcoded 5' primer and a J-beta primer mix characterized a second PCR of about 7 to 12 cycles. The template-switch adaptor, which had 12 random nucleotides, put a tag on each cDNA molecule. TCRdb redid the calling of the 5' RACE reads with MiXCR, one entry per CDR3 protein. The sample contains hundreds of thousands of distinct CDR3 sequences, under 25% of which appear only once. About this clonotype: What it binds is unknown.

The receptor was derived from an older man in good health. Specimen: blood. V usage is TRBV12-3 or TRBV12-4 and J usage is TRBJ2-4, with D possibly being TRBD1 (6 bases). CDR3 sequence: CASRRTAVLAKNIQYF. The CDR3 nucleotides are TGTGCCAGCAGGAGGACAGCGGTACTAGCCAAAAACATTCAGTACTTC.